The rows below give T cell receptor beta chains drawn from one sample of a study of tumor-infiltrating lymphocytes in primary liver carcinoma. TCRdb re-analysed the multiplex PCR reads in MiXCR, keeping a single row per CDR3 protein. In the table there are some 190,000 distinct CDR3 sequences, 50% to 75% of which are singletons. Sequencing was carried out using peripheral blood. Receptors originate from a man in his forties with primary liver carcinoma and hepatitis B virus infection. Both conserved end residues are part of each CDR3. A D gene is named only where the DNA matches it firmly.

J: TRBJ2-3
D: TRBD2
V: TRBV10-2
CDR3: CASSAGTSGISTDTQYF

J: TRBJ2-7
D: TRBD2
V: TRBV6-8
CDR3: CASSYPRRAGEGERYF

J: TRBJ2-7
D: -
V: TRBV11-1
CDR3: CASSRNGALSYEQYF

J: TRBJ2-1
D: TRBD2
V: TRBV6-5
CDR3: CASGGRETNEQFF

J: TRBJ2-2
D: TRBD1
V: TRBV11-3
CDR3: CAGSRDRGWNTGELFF

J: TRBJ1-2
D: -
V: TRBV2
CDR3: CASSDWYGYTF

J: TRBJ1-1
D: TRBD1
V: TRBV6-6
CDR3: CASSYLGQGRNTEAFF

J: TRBJ1-1
D: -
V: TRBV4-1
CDR3: CASSQGKGEAFF

J: TRBJ1-6
D: -
V: TRBV4-2
CDR3: CASSQFHDSLRNFPLHF

J: TRBJ1-6
D: -
V: TRBV11-2
CDR3: CASSLSRGLNSPLHF

J: TRBJ2-1
D: TRBD2
V: TRBV6-5
CDR3: CASTPRTSGYYNEQFF

J: TRBJ1-1
D: -
V: TRBV4-1
CDR3: CASSQDLWETNTEAFF

J: TRBJ2-7
D: TRBD1
V: TRBV5-6
CDR3: CASSLGTGGIEQYF

J: TRBJ1-5
D: TRBD1
V: TRBV5-5
CDR3: CASSFELGQDQPQHF

J: TRBJ1-1
D: -
V: TRBV12-3/TRBV12-4
CDR3: CASTPLGRVNTEAFF

J: TRBJ2-1
D: -
V: TRBV11-3
CDR3: CASSSRGGYEQFF

J: TRBJ1-1
D: -
V: TRBV5-4
CDR3: CVSSLAGIHTEAFF

J: TRBJ2-7
D: -
V: TRBV10-3
CDR3: CAISLTSGHEQYF

J: TRBJ2-1
D: TRBD2
V: TRBV11-1
CDR3: CASSSGLGLAGTSYNELFF

J: TRBJ1-5
D: TRBD1
V: TRBV10-2
CDR3: CASRGTVYQPQHF

J: TRBJ2-7
D: -
V: TRBV6-6
CDR3: CASSSVAVPSYEQYF

J: TRBJ1-6
D: -
V: TRBV6-5
CDR3: CASSSAAPDSLTPLHF

J: TRBJ2-1
D: -
V: TRBV12-3/TRBV12-4
CDR3: CASGKSVIMFF

J: TRBJ2-2
D: TRBD1
V: TRBV29-1
CDR3: CSADRGSAGELFF

J: TRBJ1-5
D: TRBD1
V: TRBV11-2
CDR3: CASSRTGMGQPQHF

J: TRBJ2-7
D: -
V: TRBV6-4
CDR3: CASSPETCIRF

J: TRBJ2-1
D: -
V: TRBV7-8
CDR3: CASSLLGYNEQFF

J: TRBJ2-7
D: -
V: TRBV6-1
CDR3: CASRIQGYEQYF

J: TRBJ2-7
D: -
V: TRBV6-5
CDR3: CASQSSYEQYF

J: TRBJ2-1
D: -
V: TRBV10-3
CDR3: CAISERAGNEQFF

J: TRBJ2-4
D: -
V: TRBV7-8
CDR3: CASSLDGNTKNIQYF

J: TRBJ2-5
D: TRBD2
V: TRBV11-2
CDR3: CASSLGLAGFRETQYF

J: TRBJ2-3
D: TRBD2
V: TRBV11-2
CDR3: CASSLGAGTSGSTDMQYF

J: TRBJ2-1
D: -
V: TRBV11-2
CDR3: CTSSLALAYNEQFF

J: TRBJ2-1
D: -
V: TRBV29-1
CDR3: CSVLAFQSQFF

J: TRBJ2-2
D: -
V: TRBV11-2
CDR3: CASSRTAMEVGELFF

J: TRBJ2-5
D: TRBD1
V: TRBV14
CDR3: CASSQDHRGRETQYF

J: TRBJ2-6
D: TRBD1
V: TRBV2
CDR3: CASMRDAGGAGANVLTF

J: TRBJ2-3
D: -
V: TRBV7-2
CDR3: CASSLTRVSTDTQYF

J: TRBJ1-1
D: -
V: TRBV5-3
CDR3: CARSLAGECDTEAFF

J: TRBJ2-4
D: -
V: TRBV4-1
CDR3: CASSQVSDGSRNIQYF

J: TRBJ2-2
D: TRBD2
V: TRBV12-3/TRBV12-4
CDR3: CASDGLASGELFF

J: TRBJ2-7
D: -
V: TRBV10-1
CDR3: CASSDEGSYEQYF

J: TRBJ2-7
D: -
V: TRBV21-1
CDR3: CASPAGPHPSYEQYF

J: TRBJ2-1
D: TRBD2
V: TRBV14
CDR3: CASSPGLAGWYEQFF

J: TRBJ2-1
D: -
V: TRBV5-1
CDR3: CASSLDGNEQFF

J: TRBJ2-1
D: -
V: TRBV6-5
CDR3: CASTGGDEQFF

J: TRBJ2-3
D: -
V: TRBV5-4
CDR3: CASSSPGRSSTDTQYF

J: TRBJ2-7
D: -
V: TRBV11-2
CDR3: CASSLAATRSYEQYF

J: TRBJ2-7
D: -
V: TRBV6-1
CDR3: CASSADLEEQYF

J: TRBJ1-6
D: -
V: TRBV11-2
CDR3: CASSPGKGSGSPLQF

J: TRBJ2-7
D: -
V: TRBV30
CDR3: CAWGSGTEQYF

J: TRBJ2-3
D: -
V: TRBV4-1
CDR3: CASSARGRDSTDTQYF

J: TRBJ2-7
D: TRBD2
V: TRBV6-5
CDR3: CASSLRTSGGHEQYF